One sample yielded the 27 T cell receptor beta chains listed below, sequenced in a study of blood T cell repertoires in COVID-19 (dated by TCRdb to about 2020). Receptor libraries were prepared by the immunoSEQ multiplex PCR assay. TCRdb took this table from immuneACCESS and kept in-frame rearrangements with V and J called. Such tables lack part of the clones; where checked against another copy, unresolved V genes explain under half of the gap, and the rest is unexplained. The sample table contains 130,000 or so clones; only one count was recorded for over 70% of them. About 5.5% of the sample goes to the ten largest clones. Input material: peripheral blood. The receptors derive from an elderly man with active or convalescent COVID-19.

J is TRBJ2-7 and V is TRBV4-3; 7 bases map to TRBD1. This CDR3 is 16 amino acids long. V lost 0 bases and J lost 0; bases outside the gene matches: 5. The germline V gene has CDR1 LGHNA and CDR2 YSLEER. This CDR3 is CASSQDATGSSYEQYF. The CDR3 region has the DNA TGCGCCAGCAGCCAAGATGCGACAGGGAGCTCCTACGAGCAGTACTTC.

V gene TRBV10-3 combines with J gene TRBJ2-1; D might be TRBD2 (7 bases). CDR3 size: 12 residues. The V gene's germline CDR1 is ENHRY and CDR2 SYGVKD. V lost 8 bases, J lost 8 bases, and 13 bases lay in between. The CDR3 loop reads CAIRGASDEQFF. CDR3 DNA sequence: TGTGCCATCCGGGGGGCCTCAGATGAGCAGTTCTTC.

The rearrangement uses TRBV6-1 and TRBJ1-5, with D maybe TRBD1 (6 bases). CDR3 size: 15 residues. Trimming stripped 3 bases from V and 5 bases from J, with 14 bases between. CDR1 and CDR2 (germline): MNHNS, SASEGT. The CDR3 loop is CASSDTRDTYQPQHF. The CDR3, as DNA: TGTGCCAGCAGTGATACTAGGGACACCTATCAGCCCCAGCATTTT.

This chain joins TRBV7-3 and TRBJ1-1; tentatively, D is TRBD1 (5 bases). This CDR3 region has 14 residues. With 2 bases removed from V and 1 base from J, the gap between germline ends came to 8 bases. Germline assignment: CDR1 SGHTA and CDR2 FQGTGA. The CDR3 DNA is TGTGCCAGCAGCTTAGGACACCAGAACACTGAAGCTTTCTTT. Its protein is CASSLGHQNTEAFF.

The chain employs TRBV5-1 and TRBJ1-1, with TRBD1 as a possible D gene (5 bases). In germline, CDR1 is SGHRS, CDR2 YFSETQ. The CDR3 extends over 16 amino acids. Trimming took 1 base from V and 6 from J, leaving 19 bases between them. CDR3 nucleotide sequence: TGCGCCAGCAGCTTGATCACCTCGGGGGGAATCGCTGAAGCTTTCTTT. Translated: CASSLITSGGIAEAFF.

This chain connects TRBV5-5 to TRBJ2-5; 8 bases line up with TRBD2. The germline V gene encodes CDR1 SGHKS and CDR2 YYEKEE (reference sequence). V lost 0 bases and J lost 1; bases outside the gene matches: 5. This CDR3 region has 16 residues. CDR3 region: CASSLGTSLLQETQYF. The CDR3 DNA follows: TGTGCCAGCAGCTTGGGGACTAGCCTCCTCCAAGAGACCCAGTACTTC.

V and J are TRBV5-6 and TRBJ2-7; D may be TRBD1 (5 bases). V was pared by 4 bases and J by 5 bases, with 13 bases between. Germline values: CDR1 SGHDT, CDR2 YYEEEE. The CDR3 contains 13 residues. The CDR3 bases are TGTGCCAGCAGCCCCTGGACATTCCACGAGCAGTACTTC. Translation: CASSPWTFHEQYF.

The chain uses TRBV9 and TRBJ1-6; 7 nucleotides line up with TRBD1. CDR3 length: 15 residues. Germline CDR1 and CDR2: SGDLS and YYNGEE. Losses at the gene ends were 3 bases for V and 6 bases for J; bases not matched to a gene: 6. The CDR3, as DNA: TGTGCCAGCAGCGGTGGGACAGTTGCTAATTCACCCCTCCACTTT. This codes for CASSGGTVANSPLHF.

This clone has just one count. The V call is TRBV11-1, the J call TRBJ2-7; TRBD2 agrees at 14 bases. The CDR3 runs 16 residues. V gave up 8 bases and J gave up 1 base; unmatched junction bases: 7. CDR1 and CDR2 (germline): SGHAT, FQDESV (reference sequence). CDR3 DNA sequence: TGTGCCAGCGGGGGACTAGCGGGGGCGGTTTCCTACGAGCAGTACTTC. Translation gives CASGGLAGAVSYEQYF.

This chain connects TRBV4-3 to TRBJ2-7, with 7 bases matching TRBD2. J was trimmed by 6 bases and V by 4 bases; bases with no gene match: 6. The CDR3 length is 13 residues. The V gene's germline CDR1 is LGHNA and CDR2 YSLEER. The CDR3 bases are TGCGCCAGCAGCCTCCTCGGGGGGACCGAGCAGTACTTC. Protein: CASSLLGGTEQYF.

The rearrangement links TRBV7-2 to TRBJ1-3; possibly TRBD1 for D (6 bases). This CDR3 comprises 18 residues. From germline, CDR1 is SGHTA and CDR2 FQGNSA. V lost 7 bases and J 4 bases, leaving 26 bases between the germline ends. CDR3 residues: CASIRFSQGRGGGNTIYF. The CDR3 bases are TGTGCCAGCATCAGATTTTCACAGGGTAGGGGCGGGGGAAACACCATATATTTT.

CDR3 sequence reads: CASSVGGDTQETQYF. The DNA of the CDR3 is TGTGCCAGCAGCGTAGGAGGGGACACCCAAGAGACCCAGTACTTC. The chain is built from TRBV9 and TRBJ2-5, with D tentatively TRBD1 (6 bases). Germline V gene lookup returns CDR1 SGDLS and CDR2 YYNGEE. The V gene lost 0 bases and the J gene lost 1 base, with 10 bases spanning the gap. The CDR3 is made up of 15 amino acids.

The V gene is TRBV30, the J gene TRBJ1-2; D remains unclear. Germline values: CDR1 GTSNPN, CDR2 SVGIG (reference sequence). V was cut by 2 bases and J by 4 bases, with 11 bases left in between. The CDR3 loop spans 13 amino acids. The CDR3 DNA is TGTGCCTGGAGTTCCACTAGCGGCTATGGCTACACCTTC. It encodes CAWSSTSGYGYTF.

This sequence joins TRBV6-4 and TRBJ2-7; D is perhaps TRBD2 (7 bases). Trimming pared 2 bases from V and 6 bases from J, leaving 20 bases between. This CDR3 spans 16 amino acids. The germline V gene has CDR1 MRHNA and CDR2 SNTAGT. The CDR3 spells CASSDVPVGGGAEQYF. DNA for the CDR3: TGTGCCAGCAGTGACGTACCTGTGGGCGGGGGCGCCGAGCAGTACTTC.

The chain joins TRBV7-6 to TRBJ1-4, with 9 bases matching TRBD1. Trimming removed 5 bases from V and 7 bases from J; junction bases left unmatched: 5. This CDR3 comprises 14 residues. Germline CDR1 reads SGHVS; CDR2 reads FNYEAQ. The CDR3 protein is CASSRGQGSEKLFF. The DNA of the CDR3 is TGTGCCAGCAGCCGGGGACAGGGAAGTGAAAAACTGTTTTTT.

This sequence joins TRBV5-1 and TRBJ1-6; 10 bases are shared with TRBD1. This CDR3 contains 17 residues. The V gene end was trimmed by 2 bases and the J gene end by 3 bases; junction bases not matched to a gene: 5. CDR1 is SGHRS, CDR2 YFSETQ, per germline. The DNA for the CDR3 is TGCGCCAGCAGCTTATCCGGGACAGGGGTCTATAATTCACCCCTCCACTTT. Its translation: CASSLSGTGVYNSPLHF.

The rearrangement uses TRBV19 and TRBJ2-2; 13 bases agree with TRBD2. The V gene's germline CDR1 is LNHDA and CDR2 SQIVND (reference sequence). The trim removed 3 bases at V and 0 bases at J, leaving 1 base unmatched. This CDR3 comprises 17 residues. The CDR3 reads CASSMGLAGTNTGELFF. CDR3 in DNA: TGTGCCAGTAGTATGGGACTAGCGGGGACGAACACCGGGGAGCTGTTTTTT.

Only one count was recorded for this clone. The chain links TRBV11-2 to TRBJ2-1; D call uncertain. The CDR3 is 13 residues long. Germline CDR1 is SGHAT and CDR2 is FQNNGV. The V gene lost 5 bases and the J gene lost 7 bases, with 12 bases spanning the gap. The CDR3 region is CASSPPPRNEQFF. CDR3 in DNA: TGTGCCAGCAGCCCTCCCCCGAGGAATGAGCAGTTCTTC. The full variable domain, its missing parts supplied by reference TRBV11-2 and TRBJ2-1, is EAGVAQSPRYKIIEKRQSVAFWCNPISGHATLYWYQQILGQGPKLLIQFQNNGVVDDSQLPKDRFSAERLKGVDSTLKIQPAKLEDSAVYLCASSPPPRNEQFFGPGTRLTVL.

The DNA for the CDR3 is TGTGCCATCTCGGCTAGCGGGGTCCACGAGCAGTACTTC. It specifies CAISASGVHEQYF. This chain connects TRBV10-3 to TRBJ2-7; 9 bases align to TRBD2. The CDR3 consists of 13 residues. CDR1 is ENHRY, CDR2 SYGVKD, per germline. Trimming cost V 8 bases and J 5 bases; bases outside gene matches: 7.

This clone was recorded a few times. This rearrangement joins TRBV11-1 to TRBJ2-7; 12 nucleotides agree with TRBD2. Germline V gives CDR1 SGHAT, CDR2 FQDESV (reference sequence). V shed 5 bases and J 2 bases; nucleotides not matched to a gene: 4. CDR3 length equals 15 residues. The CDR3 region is CASSRRTSGAYEQYF. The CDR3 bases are TGTGCCAGCAGCCGCCGGACTAGCGGGGCCTACGAGCAGTACTTC. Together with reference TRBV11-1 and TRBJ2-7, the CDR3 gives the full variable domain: EAEVAQSPRYKITEKSQAVAFWCDPISGHATLYWYRQILGQGPELLVQFQDESVVDDSQLPKDRFSAERLKGVDSTLKIQPAELGDSAMYLCASSRRTSGAYEQYFGPGTRLTVT.

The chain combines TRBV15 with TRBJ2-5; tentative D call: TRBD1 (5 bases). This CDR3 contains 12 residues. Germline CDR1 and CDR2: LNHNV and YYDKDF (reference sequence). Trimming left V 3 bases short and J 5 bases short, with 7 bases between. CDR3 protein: CATSRGRETQYF. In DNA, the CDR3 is TGTGCCACCAGCAGGGGGCGGGAGACCCAGTACTTC.

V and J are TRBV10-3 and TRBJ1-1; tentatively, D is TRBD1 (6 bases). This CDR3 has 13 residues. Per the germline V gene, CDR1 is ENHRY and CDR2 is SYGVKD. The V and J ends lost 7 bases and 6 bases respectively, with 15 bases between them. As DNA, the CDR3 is TGTGCCATCACCCCGCAGGCAGGGGCTGAAGCTTTCTTT. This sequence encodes CAITPQAGAEAFF.

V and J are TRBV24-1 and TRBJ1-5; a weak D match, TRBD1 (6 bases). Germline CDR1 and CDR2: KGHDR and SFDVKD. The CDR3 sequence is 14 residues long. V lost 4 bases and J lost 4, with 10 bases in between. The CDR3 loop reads CATSETGLNQPQHF. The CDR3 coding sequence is TGTGCCACCAGTGAAACAGGGCTGAATCAGCCCCAGCATTTT.

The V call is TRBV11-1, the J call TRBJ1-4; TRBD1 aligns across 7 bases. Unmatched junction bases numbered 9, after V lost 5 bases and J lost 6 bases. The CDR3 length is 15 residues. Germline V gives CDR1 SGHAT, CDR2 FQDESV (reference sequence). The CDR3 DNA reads TGTGCCAGCAGCCCCCGGGACAGCTGGGATGAAAAACTGTTTTTT. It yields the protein CASSPRDSWDEKLFF.

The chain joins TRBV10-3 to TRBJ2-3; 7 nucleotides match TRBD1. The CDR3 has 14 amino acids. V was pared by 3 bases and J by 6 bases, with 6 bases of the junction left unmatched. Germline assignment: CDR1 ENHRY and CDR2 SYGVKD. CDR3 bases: TGTGCCATCAGTGAAGACAGGGTGGGCGATACGCAGTATTTT. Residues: CAISEDRVGDTQYF.

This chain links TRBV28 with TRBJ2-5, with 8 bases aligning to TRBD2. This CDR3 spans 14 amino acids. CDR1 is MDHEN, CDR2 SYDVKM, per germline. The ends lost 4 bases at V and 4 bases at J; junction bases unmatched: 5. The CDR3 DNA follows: TGTGCCAGCAGTTCCGGGGGGGCCCCAGAGACCCAGTACTTC. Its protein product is CASSSGGAPETQYF. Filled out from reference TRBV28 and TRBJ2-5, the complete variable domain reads DVKVTQSSRYLVKRTGEKVFLECVQDMDHENMFWYRQDPGLGLRLIYFSYDVKMKEKGDIPEGYSVSREKKERFSLILESASTNQTSMYLCASSSGGAPETQYFGPGTRLLVL.

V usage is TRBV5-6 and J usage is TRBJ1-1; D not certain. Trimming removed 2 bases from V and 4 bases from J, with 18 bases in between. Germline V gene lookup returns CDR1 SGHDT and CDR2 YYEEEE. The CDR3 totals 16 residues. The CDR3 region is CASSFVNTDGGTEAFF. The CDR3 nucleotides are TGTGCCAGCAGCTTCGTAAATACCGATGGAGGCACTGAAGCTTTCTTT.